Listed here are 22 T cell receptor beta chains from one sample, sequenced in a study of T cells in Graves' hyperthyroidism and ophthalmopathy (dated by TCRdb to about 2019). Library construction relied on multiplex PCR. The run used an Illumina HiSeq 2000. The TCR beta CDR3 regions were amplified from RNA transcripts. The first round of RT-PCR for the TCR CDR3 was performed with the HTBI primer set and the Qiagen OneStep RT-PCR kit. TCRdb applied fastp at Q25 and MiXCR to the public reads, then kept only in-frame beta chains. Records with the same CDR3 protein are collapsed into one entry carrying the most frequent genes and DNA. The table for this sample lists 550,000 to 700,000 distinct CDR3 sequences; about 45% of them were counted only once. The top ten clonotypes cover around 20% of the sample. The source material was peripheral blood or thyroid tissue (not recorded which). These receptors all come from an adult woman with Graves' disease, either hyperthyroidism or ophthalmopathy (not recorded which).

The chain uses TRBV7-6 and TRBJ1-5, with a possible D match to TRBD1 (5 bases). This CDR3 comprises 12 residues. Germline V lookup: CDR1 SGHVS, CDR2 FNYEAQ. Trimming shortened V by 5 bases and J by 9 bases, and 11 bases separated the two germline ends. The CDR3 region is CASSRWGTPQHF. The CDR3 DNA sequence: TGTGCCAGCAGCCGATGGGGGACGCCCCAGCATTTT.

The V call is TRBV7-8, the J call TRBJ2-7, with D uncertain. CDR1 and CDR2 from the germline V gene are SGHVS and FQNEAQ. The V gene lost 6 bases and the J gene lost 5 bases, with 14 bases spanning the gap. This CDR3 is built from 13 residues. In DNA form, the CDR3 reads TGTGCCAGCAGTGACACCCTCGGGCACGAGCAGTACTTC. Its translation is CASSDTLGHEQYF.

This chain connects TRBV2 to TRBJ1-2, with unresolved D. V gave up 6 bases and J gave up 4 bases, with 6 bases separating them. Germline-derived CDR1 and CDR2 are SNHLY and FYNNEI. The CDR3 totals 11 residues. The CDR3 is CASRQPYGYTF. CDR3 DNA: TGTGCCAGCAGGCAACCCTATGGCTACACCTTC.

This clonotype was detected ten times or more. CDR3 region: CASRLRPGYEQYF. CDR3 nucleotides: TGTGCCAGCAGGCTAAGGCCTGGCTACGAGCAGTACTTC. The rearrangement uses TRBV7-9 and TRBJ2-7; no clear D gene. V was cut by 6 bases and J by 3 bases, with 12 bases left in between. Per germline, CDR1 SEHNR and CDR2 FQNEAQ (reference sequence). This CDR3 comprises 13 residues.

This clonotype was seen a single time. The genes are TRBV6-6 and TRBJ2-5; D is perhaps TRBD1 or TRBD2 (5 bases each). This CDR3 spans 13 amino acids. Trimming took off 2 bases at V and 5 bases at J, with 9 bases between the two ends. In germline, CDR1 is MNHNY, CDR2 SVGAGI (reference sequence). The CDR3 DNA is TGTGCCAGCAGTTACGCCGGGACGGAGACCCAGTACTTC. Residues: CASSYAGTETQYF.

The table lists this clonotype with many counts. This CDR3 reads CASSLELGAWEAFF. In DNA, the CDR3 is TGCGCCAGCAGCCTTGAGTTAGGGGCTTGGGAGGCTTTCTTT. The rearrangement joins TRBV5-1 to TRBJ1-1; tentatively, D is TRBD1 (5 bases). The V gene's germline CDR1 is SGHRS and CDR2 YFSETQ. The CDR3 is made up of 14 amino acids. Trimming removed 4 bases from V and 11 bases from J, with 21 bases in between.

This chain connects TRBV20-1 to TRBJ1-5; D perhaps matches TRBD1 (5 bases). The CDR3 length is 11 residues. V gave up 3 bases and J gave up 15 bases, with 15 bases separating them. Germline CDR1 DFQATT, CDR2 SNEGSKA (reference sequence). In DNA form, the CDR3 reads TGCAGTGCTAGCGGGGACGACTTAGGGCATTTT. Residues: CSASGDDLGHF.

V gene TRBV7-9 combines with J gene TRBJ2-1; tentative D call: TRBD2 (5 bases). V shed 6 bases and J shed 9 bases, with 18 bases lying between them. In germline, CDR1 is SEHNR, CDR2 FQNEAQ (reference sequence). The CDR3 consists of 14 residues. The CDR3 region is CASSSDWKLGEQFF. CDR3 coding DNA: TGTGCCAGCAGTTCGGACTGGAAGTTGGGTGAGCAGTTCTTC.

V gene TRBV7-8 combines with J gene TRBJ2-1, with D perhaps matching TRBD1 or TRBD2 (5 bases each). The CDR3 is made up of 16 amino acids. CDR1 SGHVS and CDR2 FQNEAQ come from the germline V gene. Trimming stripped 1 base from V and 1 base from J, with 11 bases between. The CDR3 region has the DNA TGTGCCAGCAGCTTAGGGGGGTCGGGATCCTACAATGAGCAGTTCTTC. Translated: CASSLGGSGSYNEQFF.

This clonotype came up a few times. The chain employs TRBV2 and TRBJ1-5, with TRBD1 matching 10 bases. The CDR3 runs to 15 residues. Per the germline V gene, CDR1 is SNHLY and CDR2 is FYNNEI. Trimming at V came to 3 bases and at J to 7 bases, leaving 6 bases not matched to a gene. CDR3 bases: TGTGCCAGCAGTGATCGGGACAGGGGTTCGCAGCCCCAGCATTTT. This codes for CASSDRDRGSQPQHF.

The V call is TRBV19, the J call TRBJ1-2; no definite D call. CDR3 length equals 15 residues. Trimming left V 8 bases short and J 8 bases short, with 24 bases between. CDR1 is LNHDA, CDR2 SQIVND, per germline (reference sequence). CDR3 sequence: CASQSHDSGGVGYTF. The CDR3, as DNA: TGTGCCAGTCAGTCGCACGATTCAGGCGGGGTCGGCTACACCTTC.

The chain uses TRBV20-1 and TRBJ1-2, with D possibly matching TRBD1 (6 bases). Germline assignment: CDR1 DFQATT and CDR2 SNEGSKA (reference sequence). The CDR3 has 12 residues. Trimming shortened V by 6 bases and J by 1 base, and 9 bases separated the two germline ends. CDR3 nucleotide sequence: TGCAGTGCACGGACAGATAACTATGGCTACACCTTC. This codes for CSARTDNYGYTF.

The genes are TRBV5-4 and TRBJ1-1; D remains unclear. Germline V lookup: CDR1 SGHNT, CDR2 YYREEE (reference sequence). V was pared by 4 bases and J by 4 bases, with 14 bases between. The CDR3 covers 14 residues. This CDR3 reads CASSPPTGSTEAFF. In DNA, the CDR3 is TGTGCCAGCAGCCCTCCAACGGGGAGCACTGAAGCTTTCTTT.

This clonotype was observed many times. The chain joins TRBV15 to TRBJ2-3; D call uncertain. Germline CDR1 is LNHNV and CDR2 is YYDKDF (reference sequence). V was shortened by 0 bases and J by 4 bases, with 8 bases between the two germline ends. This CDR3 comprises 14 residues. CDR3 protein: CATSRENGADTQYF. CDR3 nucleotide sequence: TGTGCCACCAGCAGAGAGAATGGGGCAGATACGCAGTATTTT.

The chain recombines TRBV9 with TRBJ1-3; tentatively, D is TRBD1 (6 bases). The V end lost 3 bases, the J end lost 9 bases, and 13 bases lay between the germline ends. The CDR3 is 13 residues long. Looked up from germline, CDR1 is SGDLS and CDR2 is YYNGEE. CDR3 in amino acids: CASSESEDSTIYF. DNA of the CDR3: TGTGCCAGCAGCGAATCCGAGGACAGCACCATATATTTT. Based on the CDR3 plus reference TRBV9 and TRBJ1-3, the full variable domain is DSGVTQTPKHLITATGQRVTLRCSPRSGDLSVYWYQQSLDQGLQFLIQYYNGEERAKGNILERFSAQQFPDLHSELNLSSLELGDSALYFCASSESEDSTIYFGEGSWLTVV.

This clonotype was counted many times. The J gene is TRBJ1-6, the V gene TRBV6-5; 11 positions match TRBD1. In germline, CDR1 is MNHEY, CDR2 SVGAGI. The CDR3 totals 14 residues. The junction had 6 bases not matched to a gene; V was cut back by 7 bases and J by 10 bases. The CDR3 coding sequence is TGTGCCAGCACCTGGACAGGGGGCCAGTCACCCCTCCACTTT. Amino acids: CASTWTGGQSPLHF.

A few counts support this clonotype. The DNA for the CDR3 is TGCAGCGTTGAAAAGGAGAACACAGATACGCAGTATTTT. Its protein product is CSVEKENTDTQYF. The rearrangement uses TRBV29-1 and TRBJ2-3; D remains unclear. With 2 bases removed from V and 2 bases from J, the gap between germline ends came to 8 bases. Germline V lookup: CDR1 SQVTM, CDR2 ANQGSEA. CDR3 length: 13 residues.

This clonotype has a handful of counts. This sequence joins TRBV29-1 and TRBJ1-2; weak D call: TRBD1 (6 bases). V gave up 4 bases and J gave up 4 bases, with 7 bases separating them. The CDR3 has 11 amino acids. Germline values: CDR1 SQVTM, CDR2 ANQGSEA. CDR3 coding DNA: TGCAGCGTTGGGGACACCTATGGCTACACCTTC. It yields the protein CSVGDTYGYTF.

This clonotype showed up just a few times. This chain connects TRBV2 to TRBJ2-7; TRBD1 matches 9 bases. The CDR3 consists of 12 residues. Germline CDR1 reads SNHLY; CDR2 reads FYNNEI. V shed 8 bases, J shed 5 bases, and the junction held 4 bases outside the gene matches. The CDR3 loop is CASEGQGHEQYF. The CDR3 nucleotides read TGTGCCAGCGAGGGACAGGGCCACGAGCAGTACTTC.

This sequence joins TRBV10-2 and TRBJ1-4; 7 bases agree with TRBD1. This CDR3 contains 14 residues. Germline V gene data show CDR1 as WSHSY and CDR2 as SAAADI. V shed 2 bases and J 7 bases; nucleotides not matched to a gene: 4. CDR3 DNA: TGCGCCAGCAGTGAGACAGGGGAGGTTGAAAAACTGTTTTTT. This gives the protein CASSETGEVEKLFF.

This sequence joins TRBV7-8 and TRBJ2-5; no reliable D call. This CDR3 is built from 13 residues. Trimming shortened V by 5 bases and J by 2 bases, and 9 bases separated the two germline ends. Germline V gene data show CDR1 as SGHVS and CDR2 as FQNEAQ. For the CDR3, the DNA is TGTGCCAGCAGCCTTGCGACGCAAGAGACCCAGTACTTC. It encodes CASSLATQETQYF.

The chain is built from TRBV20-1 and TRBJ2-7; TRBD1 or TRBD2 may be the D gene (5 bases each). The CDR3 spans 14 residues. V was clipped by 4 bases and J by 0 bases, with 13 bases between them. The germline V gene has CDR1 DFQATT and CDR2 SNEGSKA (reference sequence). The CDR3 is CSATTFGGSYEQYF. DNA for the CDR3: TGCAGTGCTACCACATTTGGGGGCTCCTACGAGCAGTACTTC.